The next 3 T cell receptor beta chains were all read from a single sample in a study of regulatory T cells in long-lasting Graves disease. Arm-PCR of CDR3 regions and iRepertoire HTBI primers were used to build TCR beta libraries. TCRdb ran MiXCR on the multiplex PCR reads and lists one entry per CDR3 protein. The sample lists almost 450,000 distinct CDR3 sequences, roughly 15% seen once, with about 10% in the top ten. The sample's time point: newly diagnosed GD, antithyroid drugs for less than 3 months. Extracted RNA from PBMCs served as the source of the TCR library. The same specimen was also included in a second study, on T cells in Graves' hyperthyroidism and ophthalmopathy.

The sample was peripheral blood mononuclear cells (PBMCs), taken at new diagnosis, from a patient treated with antithyroid drugs. Receptors were obtained from a woman under 40 with Graves disease.

A few counts support this clonotype. This sequence joins TRBV28 and TRBJ2-3; TRBD2 matches 7 bases. The CDR3 is made up of 16 amino acids. The germline gives CDR1 MDHEN, CDR2 SYDVKM. V trimming: 7 bases; J trimming: 3 bases; junction bases outside the gene matches: 13. The CDR3 reads CASTPTRGRGTDTQYF. CDR3 nucleotide sequence: TGTGCCAGCACCCCCACCAGAGGGAGGGGAACAGATACGCAGTATTTT. Using reference TRBV28 and TRBJ2-3 for the parts outside the CDR3, the full variable domain is DVKVTQSSRYLVKRTGEKVFLECVQDMDHENMFWYRQDPGLGLRLIYFSYDVKMKEKGDIPEGYSVSREKKERFSLILESASTNQTSMYLCASTPTRGRGTDTQYFGPGTRLTVL.

The rearrangement joins TRBV27 to TRBJ2-2; D gene uncertain. CDR3 length: 13 amino acids. The V end lost 6 bases, the J end lost 5 bases, and 10 bases lay between the germline ends. Germline CDR1 MNHEY, CDR2 SMNVEV (reference sequence). As DNA, the CDR3 is TGTGCCAGCAGAAAAGAGGCAACCGGGGAGCTGTTTTTT. It specifies CASRKEATGELFF.

This clonotype was observed a few times. The chain joins TRBV9 to TRBJ2-1; D is unresolved. Germline lookup yields CDR1 SGDLS and CDR2 YYNGEE. Between the trimmed V and J ends, which lost 3 bases and 1 base, there was a span of 11 bases. This CDR3 has 15 residues. The DNA for the CDR3 is TGTGCCAGCAGCGGGTGGGAAGGGTCCTACAATGAGCAGTTCTTC. This translates into CASSGWEGSYNEQFF.